This T cell receptor beta chain was profiled in a study of response to subunit inactivated influenza vaccine. Broader study findings: The authors proposed limited new T cell recruitment per seasonal influenza vaccination.

TCRdb re-analysed the RT-PCR reads in MiXCR, keeping a single row per CDR3 protein. In the table there are a few hundred thousand distinct CDR3 sequences, about 20% of which are singletons. A word on this clonotype: Its antigen is undetermined. At one boundary the junction diverges from the germline segment, which might be a read error.

Germline values: CDR1 ENHRY, CDR2 SYGVKD. The CDR3 runs to 14 residues. The sequence came from a man between 50 and 69 years old who received an inactivated influenza vaccine. This chain connects TRBV10-3 to TRBJ1-5; D not resolved. This sample comprised PBMCs from blood, obtained 21 months after vaccination. Written as DNA, the CDR3 is TGTGCCATCAGTGAGTCTGGCTACAATCAGACCCAGCATTTC. Residues: CAISESGYNQTQHF.